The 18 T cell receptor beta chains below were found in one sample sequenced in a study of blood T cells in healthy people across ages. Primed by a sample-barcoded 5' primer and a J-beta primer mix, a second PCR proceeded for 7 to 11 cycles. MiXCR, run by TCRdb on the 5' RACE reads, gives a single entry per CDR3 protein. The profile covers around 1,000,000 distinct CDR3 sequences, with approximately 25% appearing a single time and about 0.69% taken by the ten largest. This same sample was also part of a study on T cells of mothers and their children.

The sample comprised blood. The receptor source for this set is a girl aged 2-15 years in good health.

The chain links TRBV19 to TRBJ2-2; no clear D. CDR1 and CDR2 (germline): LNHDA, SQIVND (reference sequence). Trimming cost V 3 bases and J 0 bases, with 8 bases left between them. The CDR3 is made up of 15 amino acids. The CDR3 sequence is CASSMTRTNTGELFF. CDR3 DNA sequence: TGTGCCAGTAGTATGACCCGGACGAACACCGGGGAGCTGTTTTTT.

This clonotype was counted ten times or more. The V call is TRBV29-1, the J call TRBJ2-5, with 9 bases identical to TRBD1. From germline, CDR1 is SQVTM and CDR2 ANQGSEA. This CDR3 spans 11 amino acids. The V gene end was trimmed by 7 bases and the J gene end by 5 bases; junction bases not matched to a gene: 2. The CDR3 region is CSGDRGETQYF. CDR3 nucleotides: TGCAGCGGTGACAGGGGGGAGACCCAGTACTTC. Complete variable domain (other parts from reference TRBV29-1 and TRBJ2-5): SAVISQKPSRDICQRGTSLTIQCQVDSQVTMMFWYRQQPGQSLTLIATANQGSEATYESGFVIDKFPISRPNLTFSTLTVSNMSPEDSSIYLCSGDRGETQYFGPGTRLLVL.

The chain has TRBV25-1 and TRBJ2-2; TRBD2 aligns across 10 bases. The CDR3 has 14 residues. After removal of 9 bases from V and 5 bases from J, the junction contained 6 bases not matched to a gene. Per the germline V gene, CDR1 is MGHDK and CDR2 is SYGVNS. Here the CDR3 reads CASLSSGSTGELFF. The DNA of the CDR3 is TGTGCCAGTCTCTCTAGCGGGAGTACCGGGGAGCTGTTTTTT.

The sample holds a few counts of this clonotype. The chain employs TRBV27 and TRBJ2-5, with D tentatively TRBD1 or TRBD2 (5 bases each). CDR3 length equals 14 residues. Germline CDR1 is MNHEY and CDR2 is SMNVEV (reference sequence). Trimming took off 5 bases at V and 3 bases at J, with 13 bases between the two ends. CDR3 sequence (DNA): TGTGCCAGCAGTGAGGCCGGGACGAAAGAGACCCAGTACTTC. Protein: CASSEAGTKETQYF.

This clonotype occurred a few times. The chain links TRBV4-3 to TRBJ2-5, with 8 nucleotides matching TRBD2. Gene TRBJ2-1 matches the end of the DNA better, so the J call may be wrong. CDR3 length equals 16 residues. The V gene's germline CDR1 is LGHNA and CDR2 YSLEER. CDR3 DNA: TGCGCCAGCAGCCAAGTATTAGCGGGACCCTACAATGAGCAGTTCTTC. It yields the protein CASSQVLAGPYNEQFF.

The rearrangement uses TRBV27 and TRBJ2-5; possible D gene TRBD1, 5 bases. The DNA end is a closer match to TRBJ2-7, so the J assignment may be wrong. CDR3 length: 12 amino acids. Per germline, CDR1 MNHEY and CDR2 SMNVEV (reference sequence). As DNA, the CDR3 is TGTGCCAGCAGAGGGGAAGCCTACGAGCAGTACTTC. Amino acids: CASRGEAYEQYF.

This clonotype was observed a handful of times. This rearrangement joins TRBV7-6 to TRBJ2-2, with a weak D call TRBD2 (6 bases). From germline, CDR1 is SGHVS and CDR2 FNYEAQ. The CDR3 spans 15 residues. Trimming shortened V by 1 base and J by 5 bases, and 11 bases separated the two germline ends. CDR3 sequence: CASSLGVAVTGELFF. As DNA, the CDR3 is TGTGCCAGCAGCTTAGGTGTAGCGGTGACCGGGGAGCTGTTTTTT.

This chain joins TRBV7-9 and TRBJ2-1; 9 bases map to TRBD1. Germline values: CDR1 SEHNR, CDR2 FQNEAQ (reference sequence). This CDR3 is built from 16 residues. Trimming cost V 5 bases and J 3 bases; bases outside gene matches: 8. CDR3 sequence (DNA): TGTGCCAGCAGCCCAAGAAGACAGGGGGTCTACAATGAGCAGTTCTTC. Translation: CASSPRRQGVYNEQFF.

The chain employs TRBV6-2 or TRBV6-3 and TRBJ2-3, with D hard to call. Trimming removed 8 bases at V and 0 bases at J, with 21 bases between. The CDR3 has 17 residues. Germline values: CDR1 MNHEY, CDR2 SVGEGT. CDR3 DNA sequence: TGTGCCAGCGGTGATACATCAGACACCCTTAGCACAGATACGCAGTATTTT. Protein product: CASGDTSDTLSTDTQYF.

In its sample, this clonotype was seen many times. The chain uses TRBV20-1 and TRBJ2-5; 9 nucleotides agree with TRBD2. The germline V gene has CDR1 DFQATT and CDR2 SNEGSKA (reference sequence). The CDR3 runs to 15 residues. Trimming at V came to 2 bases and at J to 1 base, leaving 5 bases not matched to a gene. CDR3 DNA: TGCAGTGCTAGAAATTTGCGGGAGGGCCAAGAGACCCAGTACTTC. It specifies CSARNLREGQETQYF.

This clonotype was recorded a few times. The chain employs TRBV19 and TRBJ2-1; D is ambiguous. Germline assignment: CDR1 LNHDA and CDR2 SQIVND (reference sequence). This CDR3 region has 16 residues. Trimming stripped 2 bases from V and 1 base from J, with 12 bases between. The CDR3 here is CASSISAVLSYNEQFF. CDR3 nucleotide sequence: TGTGCCAGTAGTATAAGTGCGGTATTGTCCTACAATGAGCAGTTCTTC.

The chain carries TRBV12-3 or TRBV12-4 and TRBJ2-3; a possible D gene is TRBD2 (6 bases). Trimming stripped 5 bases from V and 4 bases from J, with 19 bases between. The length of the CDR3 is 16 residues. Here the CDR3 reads CASSPGTLASADTQYF. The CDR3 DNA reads TGTGCCAGCAGTCCAGGGACTTTAGCTAGCGCAGATACGCAGTATTTT.

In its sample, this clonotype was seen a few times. CDR3 in DNA: TGTGCCACCAGTGATTCCACTCCGGCAGGGGTTGGGGAGCAGTACTTC. Protein: CATSDSTPAGVGEQYF. The rearrangement uses TRBV24-1 and TRBJ2-7; weak D call: TRBD1 (6 bases). V was cut by 2 bases and J by 7 bases, with 20 bases left in between. Germline V gene sequence: CDR1 KGHDR, CDR2 SFDVKD. This CDR3 has 16 residues.

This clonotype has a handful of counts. The CDR3 sequence is CASSSSFGSTDTQYF. The CDR3, as DNA: TGTGCCAGCAGCTCTAGCTTCGGTAGCACAGATACGCAGTATTTT. The genes are TRBV7-2 and TRBJ2-3; tentatively, D is TRBD2 (5 bases). Between the trimmed V and J ends, which lost 4 bases and 0 bases, there was a span of 11 bases. The CDR3 consists of 15 residues. From germline, CDR1 is SGHTA and CDR2 FQGNSA. Combining the CDR3 with reference TRBV7-2 and TRBJ2-3 gives the whole variable domain GAGVSQSPSNKVTEKGKDVELRCDPISGHTALYWYRQSLGQGLEFLIYFQGNSAPDKSGLPSDRFSAERTGGSVSTLTIQRTQQEDSAVYLCASSSSFGSTDTQYFGPGTRLTVL.

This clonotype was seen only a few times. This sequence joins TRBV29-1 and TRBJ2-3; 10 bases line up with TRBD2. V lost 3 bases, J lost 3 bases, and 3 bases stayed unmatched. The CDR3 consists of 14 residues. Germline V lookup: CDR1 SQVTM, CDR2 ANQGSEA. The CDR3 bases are TGCAGCGTTGAGCCTAGCGGGGGAACAGATACGCAGTATTTT. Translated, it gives CSVEPSGGTDTQYF.

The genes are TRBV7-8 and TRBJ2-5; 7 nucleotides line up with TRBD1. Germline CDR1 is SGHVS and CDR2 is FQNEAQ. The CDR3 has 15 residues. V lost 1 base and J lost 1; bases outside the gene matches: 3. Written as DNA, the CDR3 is TGTGCCAGCAGCTTAGGAGAGGGGGCCCAAGAGACCCAGTACTTC. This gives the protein CASSLGEGAQETQYF. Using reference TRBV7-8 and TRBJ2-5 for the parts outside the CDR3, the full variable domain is GAGVSQSPRYKVAKRGQDVALRCDPISGHVSLFWYQQALGQGPEFLTYFQNEAQLDKSGLPSDRFFAERPEGSVSTLKIQRTQQEDSAVYLCASSLGEGAQETQYFGPGTRLLVL.

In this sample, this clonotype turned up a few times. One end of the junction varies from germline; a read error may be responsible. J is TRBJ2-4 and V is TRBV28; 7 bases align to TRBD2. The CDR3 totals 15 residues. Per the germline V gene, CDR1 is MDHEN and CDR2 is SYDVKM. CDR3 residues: CASSSGGTAKNILYF. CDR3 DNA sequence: TGTGCCAGCAGTTCCGGGGGGACGGCCAAAAACATTCTGTACTTC.

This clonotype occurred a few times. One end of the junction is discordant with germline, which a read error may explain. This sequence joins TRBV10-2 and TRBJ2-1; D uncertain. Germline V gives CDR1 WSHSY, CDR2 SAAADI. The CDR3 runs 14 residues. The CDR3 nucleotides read TGCGCCAGCAGTGAGGAGATTTCCTGCAATGAGCAGTTCTTC. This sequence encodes CASSEEISCNEQFF.